This T cell receptor beta chain was recorded in a study of blood T cell repertoires in COVID-19. Study information: Researchers got acute and convalescent COVID-19 samples from the United States, Italy and Spain.

V dropped 1 base and J dropped 4 bases, with 14 bases sitting between them. This CDR3 has 15 amino acids. Germline V lookup: CDR1 SGHTA, CDR2 FQGNSA. Sequencing was performed with immunoSEQ multiplex PCR; in TCRdb, only in-frame clones are kept and a portion is missing. The sample holds fewer than 35,000 clones, around 90% seen once. The source is a man aged 55 to 70 with active COVID-19. The rearrangement joins TRBV7-2 to TRBJ2-7, with TRBD2 as a possible D gene (7 bases). The sample taken for sequencing was peripheral blood. The CDR3 DNA sequence: TGTGCCAGCAGCTTAGAAAGAGGGGGGGCGTACGAGCAGTACTTC. Translated, it gives CASSLERGGAYEQYF.